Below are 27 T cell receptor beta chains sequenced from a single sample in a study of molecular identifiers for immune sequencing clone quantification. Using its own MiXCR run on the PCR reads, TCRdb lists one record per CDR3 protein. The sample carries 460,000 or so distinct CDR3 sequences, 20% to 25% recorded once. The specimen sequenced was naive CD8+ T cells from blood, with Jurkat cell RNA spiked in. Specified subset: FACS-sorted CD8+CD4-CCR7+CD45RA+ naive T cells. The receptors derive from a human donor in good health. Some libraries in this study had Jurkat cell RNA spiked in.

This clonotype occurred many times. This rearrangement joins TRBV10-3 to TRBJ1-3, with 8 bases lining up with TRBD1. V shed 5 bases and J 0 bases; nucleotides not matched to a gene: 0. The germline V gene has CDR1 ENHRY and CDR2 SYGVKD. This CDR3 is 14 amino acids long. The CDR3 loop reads CAISTGGSGNTIYF. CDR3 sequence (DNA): TGTGCCATCAGTACAGGGGGCTCTGGAAACACCATATATTTT.

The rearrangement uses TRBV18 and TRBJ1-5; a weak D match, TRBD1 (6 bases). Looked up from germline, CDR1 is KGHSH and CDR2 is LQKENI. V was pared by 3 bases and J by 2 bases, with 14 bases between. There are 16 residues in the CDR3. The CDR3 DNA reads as TGTGCCAGCTCACCGGGGGGGGCATGGGGCAATCAGCCCCAGCATTTT. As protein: CASSPGGAWGNQPQHF.

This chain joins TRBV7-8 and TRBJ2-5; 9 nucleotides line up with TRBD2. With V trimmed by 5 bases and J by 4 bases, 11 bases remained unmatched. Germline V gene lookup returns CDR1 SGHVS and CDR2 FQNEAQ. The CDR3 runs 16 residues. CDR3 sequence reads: CASSLEGRGGLETQYF. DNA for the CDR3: TGTGCCAGCAGCCTAGAAGGGCGGGGGGGCTTAGAGACCCAGTACTTC.

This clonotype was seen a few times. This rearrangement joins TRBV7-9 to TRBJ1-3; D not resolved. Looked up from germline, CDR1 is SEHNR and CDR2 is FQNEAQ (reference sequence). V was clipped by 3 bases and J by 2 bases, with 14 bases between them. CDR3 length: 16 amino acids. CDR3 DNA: TGTGCCAGCAGCTTGGTGGACCGGCCGGCTGGAAACACCATATATTTT. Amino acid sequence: CASSLVDRPAGNTIYF. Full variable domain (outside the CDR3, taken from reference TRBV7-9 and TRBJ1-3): DTGVSQNPRHKITKRGQNVTFRCDPISEHNRLYWYRQTLGQGPEFLTYFQNEAQLEKSRLLSDRFSAERPKGSFSTLEIQRTEQGDSAMYLCASSLVDRPAGNTIYFGEGSWLTVV.

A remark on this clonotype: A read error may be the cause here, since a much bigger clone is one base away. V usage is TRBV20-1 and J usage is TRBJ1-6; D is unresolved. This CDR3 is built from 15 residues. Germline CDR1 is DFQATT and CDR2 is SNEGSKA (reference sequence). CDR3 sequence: CSARDHGDRDSPLRF. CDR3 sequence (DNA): TGCAGTGCTAGAGATCACGGGGATAGGGATTCACCCCTCCGCTTT.

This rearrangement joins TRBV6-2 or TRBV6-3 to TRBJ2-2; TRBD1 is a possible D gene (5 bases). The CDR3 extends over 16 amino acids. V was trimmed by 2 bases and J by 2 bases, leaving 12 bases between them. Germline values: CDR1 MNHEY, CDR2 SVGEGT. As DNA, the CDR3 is TGTGCCAGCAGTTACCTTAGACAGACAAACACCGGGGAGCTGTTTTTT. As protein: CASSYLRQTNTGELFF.

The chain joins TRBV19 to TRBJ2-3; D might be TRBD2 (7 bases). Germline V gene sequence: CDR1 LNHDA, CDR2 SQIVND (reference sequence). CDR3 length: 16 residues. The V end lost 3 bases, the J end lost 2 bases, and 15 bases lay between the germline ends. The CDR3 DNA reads TGTGCCAGTAGTATTCGGACAGCGGGGTACACAGATACGCAGTATTTT. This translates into CASSIRTAGYTDTQYF.

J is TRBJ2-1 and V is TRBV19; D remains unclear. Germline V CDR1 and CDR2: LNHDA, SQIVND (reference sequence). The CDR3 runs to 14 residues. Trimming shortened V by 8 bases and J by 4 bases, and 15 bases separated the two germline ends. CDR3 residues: CASSPTAVYNEQFF. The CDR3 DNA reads TGTGCCAGTTCACCTACGGCGGTGTACAATGAGCAGTTCTTC. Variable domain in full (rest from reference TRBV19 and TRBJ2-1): DGGITQSPKYLFRKEGQNVTLSCEQNLNHDAMYWYRQDPGQGLRLIYYSQIVNDFQKGDIAEGYSVSREKKESFPLTVTSAQKNPTAFYLCASSPTAVYNEQFFGPGTRLTVL.

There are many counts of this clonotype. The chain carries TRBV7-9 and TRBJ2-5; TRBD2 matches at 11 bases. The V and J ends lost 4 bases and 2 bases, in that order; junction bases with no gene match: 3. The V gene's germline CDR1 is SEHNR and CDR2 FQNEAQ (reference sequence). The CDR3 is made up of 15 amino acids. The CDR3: CASSYGTSGQETQYF. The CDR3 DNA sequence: TGTGCCAGCAGCTATGGGACTAGCGGACAAGAGACCCAGTACTTC.

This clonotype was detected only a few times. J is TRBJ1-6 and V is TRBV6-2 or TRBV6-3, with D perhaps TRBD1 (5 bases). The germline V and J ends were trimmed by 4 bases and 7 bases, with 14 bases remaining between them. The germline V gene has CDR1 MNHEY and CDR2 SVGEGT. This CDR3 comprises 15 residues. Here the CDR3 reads CASSSPGTANSPLHF. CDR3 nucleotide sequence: TGTGCCAGCAGTTCCCCCGGGACGGCAAATTCACCCCTCCACTTT.

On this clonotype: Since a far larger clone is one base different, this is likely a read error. The CDR3 region has the DNA TGTGCCAGCCGCTTGGGTTCGGGTGAGCAGTACTTC. It translates to CASRLGSGEQYF. The chain carries TRBV5-6 and TRBJ2-7, with D unresolved. The CDR3 extends over 12 amino acids. CDR1 and CDR2 from the germline V gene are SGHDT and YYEEEE.

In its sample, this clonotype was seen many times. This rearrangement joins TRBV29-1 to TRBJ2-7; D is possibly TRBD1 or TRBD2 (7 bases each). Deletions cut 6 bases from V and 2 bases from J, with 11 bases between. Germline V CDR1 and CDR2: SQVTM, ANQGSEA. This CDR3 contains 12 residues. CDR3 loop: CSVSGTAYEQYF. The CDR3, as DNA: TGCAGCGTGAGCGGGACAGCCTACGAGCAGTACTTC.

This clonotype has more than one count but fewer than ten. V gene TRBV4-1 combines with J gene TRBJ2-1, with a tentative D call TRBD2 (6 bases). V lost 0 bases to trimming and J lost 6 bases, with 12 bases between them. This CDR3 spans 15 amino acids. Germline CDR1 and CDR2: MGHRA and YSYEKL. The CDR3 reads CASSQEPPGVNEQFF. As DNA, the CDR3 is TGCGCCAGCAGCCAAGAACCCCCGGGGGTCAATGAGCAGTTCTTC.

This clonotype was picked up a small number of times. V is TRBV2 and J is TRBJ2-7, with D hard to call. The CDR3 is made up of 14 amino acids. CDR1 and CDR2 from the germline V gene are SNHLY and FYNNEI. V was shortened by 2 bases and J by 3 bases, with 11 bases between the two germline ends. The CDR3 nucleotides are TGTGCCAGCAGTGAAACAGCTCGACTCTACGAGCAGTACTTC. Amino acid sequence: CASSETARLYEQYF.

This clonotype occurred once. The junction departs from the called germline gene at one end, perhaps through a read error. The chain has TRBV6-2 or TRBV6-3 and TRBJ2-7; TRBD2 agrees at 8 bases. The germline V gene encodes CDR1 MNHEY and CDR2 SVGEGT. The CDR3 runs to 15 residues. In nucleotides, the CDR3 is TGTGCCAGCAGGAACGGGGTAGCGGGGACCTACGGGCAGTACTTC. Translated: CASRNGVAGTYGQYF.

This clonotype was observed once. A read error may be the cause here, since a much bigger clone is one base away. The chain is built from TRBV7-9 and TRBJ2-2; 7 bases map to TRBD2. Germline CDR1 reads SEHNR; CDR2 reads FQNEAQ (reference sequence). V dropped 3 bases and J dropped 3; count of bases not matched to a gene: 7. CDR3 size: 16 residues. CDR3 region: CASSLGAGRDTGELFF. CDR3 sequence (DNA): TGTGCCAGCAGCTTGGGAGCGGGGCGGGACACCGGGGAGCTGTTTTTT. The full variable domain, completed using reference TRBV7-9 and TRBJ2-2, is DTGVSQNPRHKITKRGQNVTFRCDPISEHNRLYWYRQTLGQGPEFLTYFQNEAQLEKSRLLSDRFSAERPKGSFSTLEIQRTEQGDSAMYLCASSLGAGRDTGELFFGEGSRLTVL.

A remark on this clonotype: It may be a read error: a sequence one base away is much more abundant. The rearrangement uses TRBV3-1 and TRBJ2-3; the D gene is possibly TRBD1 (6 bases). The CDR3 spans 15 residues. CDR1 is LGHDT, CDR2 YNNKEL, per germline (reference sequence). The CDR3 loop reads CSSRHRQGPTDTQYF. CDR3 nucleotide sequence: TGTTCCAGCAGACACCGCCAGGGGCCCACAGATACGCAGTATTTT.

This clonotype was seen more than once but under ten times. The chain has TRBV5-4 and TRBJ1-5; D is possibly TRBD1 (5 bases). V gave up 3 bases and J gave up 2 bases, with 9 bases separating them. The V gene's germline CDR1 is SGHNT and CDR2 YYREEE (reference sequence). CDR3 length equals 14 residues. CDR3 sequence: CASSSDIGNQPQHF. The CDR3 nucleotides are TGTGCCAGCAGCTCGGACATTGGCAATCAGCCCCAGCATTTT.

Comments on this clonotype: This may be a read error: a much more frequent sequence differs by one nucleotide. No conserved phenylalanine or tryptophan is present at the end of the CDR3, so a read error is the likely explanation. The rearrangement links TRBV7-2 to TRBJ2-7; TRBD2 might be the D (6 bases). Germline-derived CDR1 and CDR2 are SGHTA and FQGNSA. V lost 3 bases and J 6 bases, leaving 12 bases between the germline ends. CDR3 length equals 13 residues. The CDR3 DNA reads TGTGCCAGCAGCTTCCTAGCGCATCGCGAGCAGTACCTC. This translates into CASSFLAHREQYL.

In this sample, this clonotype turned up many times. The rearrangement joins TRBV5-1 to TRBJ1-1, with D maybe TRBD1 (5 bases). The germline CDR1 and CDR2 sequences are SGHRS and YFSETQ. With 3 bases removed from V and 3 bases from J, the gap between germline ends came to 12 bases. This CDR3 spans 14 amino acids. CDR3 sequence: CASSSDPGYTEAFF. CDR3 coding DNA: TGCGCCAGCAGCTCCGATCCAGGGTACACTGAAGCTTTCTTT. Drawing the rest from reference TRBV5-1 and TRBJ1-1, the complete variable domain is KAGVTQTPRYLIKTRGQQVTLSCSPISGHRSVSWYQQTPGQGLQFLFEYFSETQRNKGNFPGRFSGRQFSNSRSEMNVSTLELGDSALYLCASSSDPGYTEAFFGQGTRLTVV.

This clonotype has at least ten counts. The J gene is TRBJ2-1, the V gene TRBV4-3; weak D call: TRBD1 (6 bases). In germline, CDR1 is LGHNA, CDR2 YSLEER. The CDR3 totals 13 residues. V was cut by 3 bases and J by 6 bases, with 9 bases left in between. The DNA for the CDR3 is TGCGCCAGCAGCCAGGAACAGGGCAATGAGCAGTTCTTC. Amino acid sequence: CASSQEQGNEQFF.

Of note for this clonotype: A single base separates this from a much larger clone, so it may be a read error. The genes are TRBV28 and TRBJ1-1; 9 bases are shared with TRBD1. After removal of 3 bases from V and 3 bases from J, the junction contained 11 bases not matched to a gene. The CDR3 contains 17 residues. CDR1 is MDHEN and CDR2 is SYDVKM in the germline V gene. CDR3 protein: CASSLSGQGEGDTEAFF. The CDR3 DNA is TGTGCCAGCAGTTTGTCGGGACAGGGTGAGGGGGACACTGAAGCTTTCTTT.

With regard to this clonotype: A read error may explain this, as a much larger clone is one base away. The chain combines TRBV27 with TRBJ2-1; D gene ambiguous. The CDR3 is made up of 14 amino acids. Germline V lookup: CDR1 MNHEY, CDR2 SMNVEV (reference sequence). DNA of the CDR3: TGTGCCAACAGTTTATGGTCCGGAAACAATGAGCAGTTCTTC. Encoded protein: CANSLWSGNNEQFF.

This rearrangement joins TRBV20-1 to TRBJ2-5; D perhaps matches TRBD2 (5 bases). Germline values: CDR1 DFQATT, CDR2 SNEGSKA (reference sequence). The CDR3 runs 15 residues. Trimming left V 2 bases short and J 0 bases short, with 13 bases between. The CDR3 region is CSARRGRTYQETQYF. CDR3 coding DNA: TGCAGTGCTAGAAGAGGGCGGACGTACCAAGAGACCCAGTACTTC.

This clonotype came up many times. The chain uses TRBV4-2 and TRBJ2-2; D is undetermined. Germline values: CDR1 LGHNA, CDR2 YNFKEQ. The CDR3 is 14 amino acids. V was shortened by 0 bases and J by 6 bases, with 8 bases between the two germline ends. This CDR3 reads CASSQDRQAGELFF. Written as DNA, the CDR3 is TGTGCCAGCAGCCAAGATCGCCAGGCCGGGGAGCTGTTTTTT.

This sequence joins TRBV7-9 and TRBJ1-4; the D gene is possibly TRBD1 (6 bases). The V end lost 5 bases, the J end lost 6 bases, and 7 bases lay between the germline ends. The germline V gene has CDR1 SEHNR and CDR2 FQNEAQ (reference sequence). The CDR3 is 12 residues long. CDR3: CASSTGYEKLFF. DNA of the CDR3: TGTGCCAGCAGCACAGGGTATGAAAAACTGTTTTTT.

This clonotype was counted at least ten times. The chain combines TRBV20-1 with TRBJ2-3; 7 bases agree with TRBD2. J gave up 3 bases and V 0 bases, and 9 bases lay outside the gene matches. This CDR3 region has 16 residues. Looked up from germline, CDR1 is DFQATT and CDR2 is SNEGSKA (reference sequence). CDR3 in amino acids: CSARDLLAVMTDTQYF. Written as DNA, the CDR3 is TGCAGTGCTAGAGATCTCCTAGCGGTGATGACAGATACGCAGTATTTT.